This T cell receptor (beta chain) was documented in a study of PD-1 blockade in classical Hodgkin lymphoma. Overall study context: Intravenous infusions of nivolumab 3 mg/kg reached patients every 2 weeks.

The method was immunoSEQ multiplex PCR; TCRdb's version includes in-frame clones alone and lacks a portion of them. The sample holds about 89,000 clones, 90% seen once. Time point described: cycle 4 day 1 (C4D1), after five to seven weeks of nivolumab. Each and every patient relapsed after autologous stem cell transplantation, and patients got differing brentuximab vedotin exposure. Trimming cost V 2 bases and J 6 bases, with 12 bases left between them. Germline CDR1 reads SEHNR; CDR2 reads FQNEAQ (reference sequence). CDR3 length: 14 residues. This specimen consisted of peripheral blood mononuclear cells (PBMCs), obtained before the fourth cycle of nivolumab. The TCR comes from a human donor with classical Hodgkin lymphoma. V gene TRBV7-9 combines with J gene TRBJ2-3; D is unclear. This chain's CDR3 is CASSLKHWADTQYF. The CDR3 nucleotides read TGTGCCAGCAGCTTAAAGCATTGGGCGGATACGCAGTATTTT.